This T cell receptor (beta chain) was documented in a study of blood T cell repertoires in COVID-19. Study-wide background: The samples span acute and convalescent COVID-19 from the United States, Italy and Spain. The analysed material was cDNA or gDNA that came from T cells, B-cell-depleted T cells, or PBMCs.

Study processing details: Estimation of nucleated cell counts was performed using reference gene primer amplification. The assay was immunoSEQ multiplex PCR, and TCRdb's table has in-frame clones only and misses some. V, J and clone size reflect that table, while D and trimming were determined from the DNA. The data show 200,000 to 300,000 clones, approximately 80% seen once. The CDR3 is 14 amino acids. In germline, CDR1 is MGHRA, CDR2 YSYEKL. V was shortened by 0 bases and J by 6 bases, with 10 bases between the two germline ends. The TCR originated in a man aged 35 to 55 who had recovered from COVID-19. The rearrangement uses TRBV4-1 and TRBJ2-3; D not resolved. Sample: peripheral blood. As DNA, the CDR3 is TGCGCCAGCAGCCAAGATCCGAGGTCCGATACGCAGTATTTT. Its protein product is CASSQDPRSDTQYF.